This T cell receptor beta chain was profiled in a study of post-analysis software for immune sequencing data. Study context: Relapsing-remitting, secondary progressive and progressive-relapsing forms made up the multiple sclerosis disease courses. Study observations and caveats: Four to six TRBV segments appeared more often in patients than in controls, and TRBV5-6, TRBV5-1 and TRBV20-1 were among these. Samples sharing a preparation batch grouped tightly together when assessed by F measure. Normalized Chao1 diversity was significantly lower in multiple sclerosis patients than in controls.

The CDR3 is 14 residues long. Unmatched junction bases numbered 8, after V lost 4 bases and J lost 7 bases. In germline, CDR1 is DFQATT, CDR2 SNEGSKA (reference sequence). This clonotype has ten or more counts. Its antigen is not identified. Prepared libraries of TCR beta cDNA carried unique molecular identifiers. T cells numbering about 0.95 to 10 million yielded 450,000 to 600,000 cDNA molecules. In TCRdb, the PCR reads were re-called with MiXCR into one record per CDR3 protein. Of 150,000 to 200,000 distinct CDR3 sequences listed, around 30% are singletons. The sequencing sample was made of blood. The rearrangement joins TRBV20-1 to TRBJ2-1; 9 bases fit TRBD1. This clonotype was sampled from a girl between 5 and 17 years old with multiple sclerosis. CDR3 region: CSATGTGLGNEQFF. Here the CDR3 DNA reads TGCAGTGCTACCGGGACAGGGCTAGGGAATGAGCAGTTCTTC.